The 10 T cell receptor beta chains presented below share a single source sample, sequenced in a study of blood T cell repertoires in COVID-19. Libraries were prepared by immunoSEQ multiplex PCR; TCRdb keeps only in-frame clonotypes and omits some of them. Altogether under 350,000 clones are present, roughly nine tenths being singletons, with the ten largest covering about 2%. The sequenced sample was PBMCs or T cells enriched from blood (not recorded which). Every receptor here comes from a woman aged 60 to 75 who had recovered from COVID-19.

This chain connects TRBV29-1 to TRBJ2-1, with D uncertain. V lost 7 bases to trimming and J lost 9 bases, with 19 bases between them. From germline, CDR1 is SQVTM and CDR2 ANQGSEA. This CDR3 is built from 13 residues. The CDR3 nucleotides read TGCAGCGCTGTAGCCCCTAGAAGGCTTGAGCAGTTCTTC. This gives the protein CSAVAPRRLEQFF.

The chain uses TRBV5-1 and TRBJ2-7, with 9 bases matching TRBD1. This CDR3 has 13 amino acids. Germline V CDR1 and CDR2: SGHRS, YFSETQ. V shed 3 bases, J shed 5 bases, and the junction held 3 bases outside the gene matches. The CDR3 spells CASSSGQGDEQYF. The CDR3 bases are TGCGCCAGCAGCTCGGGACAGGGAGACGAGCAGTACTTC.

This clone showed up just a few times. The chain's CDR3 is CASSQINNEQFF. As DNA, the CDR3 is TGTGCCAGCAGCCAAATCAACAATGAGCAGTTCTTC. J is TRBJ2-1 and V is TRBV4-2, with no clear D. Germline V lookup: CDR1 LGHNA, CDR2 YNFKEQ. The CDR3 totals 12 residues. The V gene lost 2 bases and the J gene lost 5 bases, with 4 bases spanning the gap.

This clone was counted once. The chain is built from TRBV7-2 and TRBJ2-5; D unclear. Germline lookup yields CDR1 SGHTA and CDR2 FQGNSA. This CDR3 contains 16 residues. V was shortened by 1 base and J by 2 bases, with 14 bases between the two germline ends. CDR3 residues: CASSLGAGPFQETQYF. The CDR3, as DNA: TGTGCCAGCAGCTTAGGTGCAGGCCCATTTCAAGAGACCCAGTACTTC.

With respect to this clone: A junction boundary mismatches the germline segment, possibly from a read error. The chain links TRBV5-1 to TRBJ1-2, with 9 bases matching TRBD1. CDR1 and CDR2 from the germline V gene are SGHRS and YFSETQ. CDR3 length: 12 amino acids. The CDR3 DNA reads TGCGCCAGCAGCCCCTACGGACAGGGGCCGATTTTC. Its translation is CASSPYGQGPIF.

This chain's CDR3 is CASSRALGATDTQYF. CDR3 sequence (DNA): TGTGCCAGCAGCCGGGCCCTAGGGGCCACAGATACGCAGTATTTT. The V gene is TRBV3-1 (or the pseudogene TRBV3-2), the J gene TRBJ2-3, with D tentatively TRBD1 (5 bases). V shed 4 bases and J shed 2 bases, with 13 bases lying between them. Germline V gene lookup returns CDR1 LGHDT and CDR2 YNNKEL (reference sequence). The CDR3 loop spans 15 amino acids.

The chain joins TRBV27 to TRBJ2-5, with TRBD2 identical over 7 bases. Germline loops: CDR1 MNHEY, CDR2 SMNVEV (reference sequence). The trim removed 5 bases at V and 2 bases at J, leaving 5 bases unmatched. The CDR3 is 14 amino acids. CDR3 nucleotides: TGTGCCAGCAGTCGCTTGGGGGGGCAAGAGACCCAGTACTTC. It codes for CASSRLGGQETQYF.

J is TRBJ1-2 and V is TRBV4-2; D gene uncertain. Germline-derived CDR1 and CDR2 are LGHNA and YNFKEQ. Trimming removed 0 bases at V and 0 bases at J, with 2 bases between. The CDR3 is made up of 13 amino acids. The CDR3 spells CASSQDTNYGYTF. The CDR3 DNA follows: TGTGCCAGCAGCCAAGATACTAACTATGGCTACACCTTC.

The chain has TRBV7-6 and TRBJ1-1; D remains ambiguous. Trimming removed 3 bases at V and 2 bases at J, with 7 bases between. Germline CDR1 SGHVS, CDR2 FNYEAQ. The CDR3 sequence is 13 residues long. The CDR3 nucleotides read TGTGCCAGCAGCTTTCAACTTAACACTGAAGCTTTCTTT. Translation: CASSFQLNTEAFF.

The rearrangement links TRBV28 to TRBJ2-2, with 9 bases aligning to TRBD2. This CDR3 spans 14 amino acids. The J segment lost 2 bases and the V segment lost 10 bases, leaving 5 bases of the junction unmatched. Germline loops: CDR1 MDHEN, CDR2 SYDVKM. The CDR3 DNA reads TGTGCCATCCGCGGGGGGGGTAACACCGGGGAGCTGTTTTTT. Encoded protein: CAIRGGGNTGELFF.